This TCR beta chain originates from a study of T cell repertoires in cytomegalovirus infection. On the study more broadly: Public signatures in TCR beta pointed to CMV infection and matching HLA type.

This clonotype was detected a few times. This CDR3 has 15 amino acids. V was pared by 1 base and J by 5 bases, with 7 bases of the junction left unmatched. From germline, CDR1 is SGHKS and CDR2 YYEKEE (reference sequence). TCRdb reprocessed the reads with MiXCR, giving one entry per CDR3 protein. The table includes roughly 720,000 distinct CDR3 sequences, 35% detected once. The TCR comes from a human donor in good health (CMV status not recorded). Some clones in this sample may be carry-over from other donors' samples. The genes are TRBV5-5 and TRBJ2-7; 9 bases map to TRBD1. Sequenced: PBMCs. The CDR3 reads CASSLLQGAINEQYF. CDR3 in DNA: TGTGCCAGCAGCTTGCTACAGGGGGCGATCAACGAGCAGTACTTC. Full variable domain (outside the CDR3, taken from reference TRBV5-5 and TRBJ2-7): DAGVTQSPTHLIKTRGQQVTLRCSPISGHKSVSWYQQVLGQGPQFIFQYYEKEERGRGNFPDRFSARQFPNYSSELNVNALLLGDSALYLCASSLLQGAINEQYFGPGTRLTVT.